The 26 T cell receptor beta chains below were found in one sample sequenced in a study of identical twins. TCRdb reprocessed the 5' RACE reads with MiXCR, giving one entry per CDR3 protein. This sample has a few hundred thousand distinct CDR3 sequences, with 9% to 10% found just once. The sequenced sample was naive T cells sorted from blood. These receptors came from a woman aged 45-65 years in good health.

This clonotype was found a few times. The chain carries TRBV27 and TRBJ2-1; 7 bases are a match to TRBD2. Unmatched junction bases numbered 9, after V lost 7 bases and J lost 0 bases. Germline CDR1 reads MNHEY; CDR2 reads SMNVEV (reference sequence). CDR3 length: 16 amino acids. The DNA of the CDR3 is TGTGCCAGCACATCCCTTCCGGGAGGCTCCTACAATGAGCAGTTCTTC. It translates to CASTSLPGGSYNEQFF.

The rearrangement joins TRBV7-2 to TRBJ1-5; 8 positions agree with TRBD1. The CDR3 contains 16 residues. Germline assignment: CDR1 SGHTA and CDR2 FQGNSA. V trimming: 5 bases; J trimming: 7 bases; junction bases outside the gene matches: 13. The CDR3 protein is CASSLWGQVLGQPQHF. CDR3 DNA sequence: TGTGCCAGCAGCCTTTGGGGACAGGTCTTGGGGCAGCCCCAGCATTTT.

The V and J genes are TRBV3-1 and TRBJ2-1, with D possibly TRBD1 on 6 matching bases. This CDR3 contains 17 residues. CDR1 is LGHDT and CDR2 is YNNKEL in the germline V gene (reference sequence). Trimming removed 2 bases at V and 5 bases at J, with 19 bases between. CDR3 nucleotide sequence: TGTGCCAGCAGCCAAAATGCGGACAGCCACCAGGACAATGAGCAGTTCTTC. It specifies CASSQNADSHQDNEQFF.

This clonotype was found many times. CDR3 nucleotides: TGTGCCAGCAGTAGTGGAAACACCATATATTTT. Its translation is CASSSGNTIYF. J is TRBJ1-3 and V is TRBV11-2, with D unresolved. The V gene's germline CDR1 is SGHAT and CDR2 FQNNGV. The CDR3 length is 11 residues. Trimming pared 6 bases from V and 3 bases from J, leaving 3 bases between.

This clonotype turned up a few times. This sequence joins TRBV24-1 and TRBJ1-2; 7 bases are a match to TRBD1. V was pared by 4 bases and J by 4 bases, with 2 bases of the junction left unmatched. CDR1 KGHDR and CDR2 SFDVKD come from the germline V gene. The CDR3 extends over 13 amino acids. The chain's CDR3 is CATSETGSYGYTF. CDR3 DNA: TGTGCCACCAGTGAGACAGGGAGCTATGGCTACACCTTC.

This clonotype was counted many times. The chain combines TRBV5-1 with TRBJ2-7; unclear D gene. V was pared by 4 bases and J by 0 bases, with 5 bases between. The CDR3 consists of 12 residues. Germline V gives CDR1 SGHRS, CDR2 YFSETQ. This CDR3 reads CASSAPSYEQYF. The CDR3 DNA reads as TGCGCCAGCAGCGCGCCCTCCTACGAGCAGTACTTC. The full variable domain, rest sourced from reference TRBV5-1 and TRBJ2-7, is KAGVTQTPRYLIKTRGQQVTLSCSPISGHRSVSWYQQTPGQGLQFLFEYFSETQRNKGNFPGRFSGRQFSNSRSEMNVSTLELGDSALYLCASSAPSYEQYFGPGTRLTVT.

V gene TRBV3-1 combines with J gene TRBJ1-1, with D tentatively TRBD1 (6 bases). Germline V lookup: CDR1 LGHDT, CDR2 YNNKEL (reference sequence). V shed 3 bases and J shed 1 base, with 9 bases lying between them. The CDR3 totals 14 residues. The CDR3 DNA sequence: TGTGCCAGCAGCCACCAGGACAGGAACACTGAAGCTTTCTTT. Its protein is CASSHQDRNTEAFF. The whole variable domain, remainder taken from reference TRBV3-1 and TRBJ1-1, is DTAVSQTPKYLVTQMGNDKSIKCEQNLGHDTMYWYKQDSKKFLKIMFSYNNKELIINETVPNRFSPKSPDKAHLNLHINSLELGDSAVYFCASSHQDRNTEAFFGQGTRLTVV.

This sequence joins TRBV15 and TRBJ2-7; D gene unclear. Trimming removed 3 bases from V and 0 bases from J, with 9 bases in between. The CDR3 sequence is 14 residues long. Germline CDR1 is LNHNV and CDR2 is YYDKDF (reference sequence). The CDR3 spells CATSRQRSSYEQYF. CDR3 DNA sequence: TGTGCCACCAGCAGGCAGAGAAGCTCCTACGAGCAGTACTTC.

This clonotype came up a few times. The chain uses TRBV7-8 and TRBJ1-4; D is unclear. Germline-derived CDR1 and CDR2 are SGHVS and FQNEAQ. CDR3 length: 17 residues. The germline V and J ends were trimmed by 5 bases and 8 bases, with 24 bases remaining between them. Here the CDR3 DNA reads TGTGCCAGCAGCCTCAACCGACTAGGGCGTAATATGGAAAAACTGTTTTTT. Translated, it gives CASSLNRLGRNMEKLFF.

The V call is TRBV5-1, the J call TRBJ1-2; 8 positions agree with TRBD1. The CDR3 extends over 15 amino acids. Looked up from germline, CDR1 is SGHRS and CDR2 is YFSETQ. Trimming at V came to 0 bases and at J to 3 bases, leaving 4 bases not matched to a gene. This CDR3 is CASSLGGTGYYGYTF. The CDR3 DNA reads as TGCGCCAGCAGCTTGGGGGGGACAGGATACTATGGCTACACCTTC.

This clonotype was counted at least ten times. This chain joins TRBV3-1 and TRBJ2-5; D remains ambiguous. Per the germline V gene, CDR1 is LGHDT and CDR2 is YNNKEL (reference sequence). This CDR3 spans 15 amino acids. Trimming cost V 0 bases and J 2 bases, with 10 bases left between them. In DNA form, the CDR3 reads TGTGCCAGCAGCCAAGATCCGGGTAGGCAAGAGACCCAGTACTTC. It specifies CASSQDPGRQETQYF.

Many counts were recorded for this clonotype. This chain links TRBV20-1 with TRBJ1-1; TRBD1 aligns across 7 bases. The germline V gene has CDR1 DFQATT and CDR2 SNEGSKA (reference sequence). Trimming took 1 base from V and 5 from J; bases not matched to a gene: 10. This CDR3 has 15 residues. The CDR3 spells CSARGFDRVDTEAFF. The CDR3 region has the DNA TGCAGTGCTAGAGGGTTTGACAGGGTAGATACTGAAGCTTTCTTT.

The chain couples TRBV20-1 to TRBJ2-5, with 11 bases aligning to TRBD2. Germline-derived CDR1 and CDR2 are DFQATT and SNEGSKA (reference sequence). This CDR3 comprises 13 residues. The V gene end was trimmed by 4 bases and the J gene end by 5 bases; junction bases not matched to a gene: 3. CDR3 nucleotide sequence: TGCAGTGCTATCCTAGCGGGGGGTGAGACCCAGTACTTC. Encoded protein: CSAILAGGETQYF.

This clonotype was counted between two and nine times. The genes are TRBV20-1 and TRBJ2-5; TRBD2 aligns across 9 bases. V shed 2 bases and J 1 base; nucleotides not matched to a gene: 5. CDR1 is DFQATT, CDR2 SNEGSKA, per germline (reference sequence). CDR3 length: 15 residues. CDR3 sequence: CSARKTSGVQETQYF. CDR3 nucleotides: TGCAGTGCTAGAAAGACTAGCGGAGTCCAAGAGACCCAGTACTTC.

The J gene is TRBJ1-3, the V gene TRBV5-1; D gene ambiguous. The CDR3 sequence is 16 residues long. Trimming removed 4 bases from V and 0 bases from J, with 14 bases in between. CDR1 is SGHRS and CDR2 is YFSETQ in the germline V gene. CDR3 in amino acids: CASSPAVGSSGNTIYF. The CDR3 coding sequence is TGCGCCAGCAGCCCGGCGGTCGGGAGCTCTGGAAACACCATATATTTT.

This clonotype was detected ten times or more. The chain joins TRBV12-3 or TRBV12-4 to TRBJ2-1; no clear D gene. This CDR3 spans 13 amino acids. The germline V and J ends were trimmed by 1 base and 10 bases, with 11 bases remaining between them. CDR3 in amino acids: CASSLVVGTEQFF. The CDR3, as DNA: TGTGCCAGCAGTTTAGTTGTAGGAACAGAGCAGTTCTTC.

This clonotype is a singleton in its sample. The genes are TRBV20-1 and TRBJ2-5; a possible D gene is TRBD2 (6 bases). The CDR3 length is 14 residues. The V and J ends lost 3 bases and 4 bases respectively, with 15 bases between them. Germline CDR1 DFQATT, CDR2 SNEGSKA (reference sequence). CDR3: CSASHPTSPETQYF. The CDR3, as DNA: TGCAGTGCTAGCCACCCGACTAGTCCAGAGACCCAGTACTTC.

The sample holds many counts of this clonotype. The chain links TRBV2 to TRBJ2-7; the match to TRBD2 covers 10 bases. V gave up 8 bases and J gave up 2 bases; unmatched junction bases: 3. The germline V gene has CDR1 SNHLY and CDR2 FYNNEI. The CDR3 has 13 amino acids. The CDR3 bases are TGTGCCAGCTGTCTAGCGGGGGCCTACGAGCAGTACGTC. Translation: CASCLAGAYEQYV.

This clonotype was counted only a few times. The CDR3 reads CASSHRRGAYEKLFF. CDR3 DNA sequence: TGCGCCAGCAGCCACCGACGGGGGGCATATGAAAAACTGTTTTTT. V usage is TRBV4-1 and J usage is TRBJ1-4; perhaps TRBD1 as D (6 bases). This CDR3 contains 15 residues. V dropped 3 bases and J dropped 6 bases, with 14 bases sitting between them. Germline V lookup: CDR1 MGHRA, CDR2 YSYEKL.

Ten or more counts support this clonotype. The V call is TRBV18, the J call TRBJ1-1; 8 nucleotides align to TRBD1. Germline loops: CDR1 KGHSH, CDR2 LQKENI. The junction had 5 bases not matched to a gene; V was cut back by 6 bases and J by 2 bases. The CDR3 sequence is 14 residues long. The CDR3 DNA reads TGTGCCAGCTCGTTGGACAGGGCCAACACTGAAGCTTTCTTT. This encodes CASSLDRANTEAFF.

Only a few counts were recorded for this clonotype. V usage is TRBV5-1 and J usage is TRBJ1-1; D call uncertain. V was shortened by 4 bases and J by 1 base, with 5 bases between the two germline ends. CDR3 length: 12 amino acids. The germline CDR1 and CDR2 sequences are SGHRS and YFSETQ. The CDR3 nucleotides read TGCGCCAGCAGCCCCACGAACACTGAAGCTTTCTTT. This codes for CASSPTNTEAFF.

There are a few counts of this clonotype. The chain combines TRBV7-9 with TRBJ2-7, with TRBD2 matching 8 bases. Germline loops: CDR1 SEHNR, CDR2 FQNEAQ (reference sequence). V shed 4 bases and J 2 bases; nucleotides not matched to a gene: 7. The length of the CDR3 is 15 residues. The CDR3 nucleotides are TGTGCCAGCAGCTCAGAAACTAGCGGAACCTACGAGCAGTACTTC. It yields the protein CASSSETSGTYEQYF.

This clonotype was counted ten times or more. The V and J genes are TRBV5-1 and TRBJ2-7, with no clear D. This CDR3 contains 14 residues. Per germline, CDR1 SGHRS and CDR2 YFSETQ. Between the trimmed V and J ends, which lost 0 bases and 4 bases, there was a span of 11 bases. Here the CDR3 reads CASSLVGALYEQYV. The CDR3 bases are TGCGCCAGCAGCTTGGTGGGTGCCCTTTACGAGCAGTACGTC.

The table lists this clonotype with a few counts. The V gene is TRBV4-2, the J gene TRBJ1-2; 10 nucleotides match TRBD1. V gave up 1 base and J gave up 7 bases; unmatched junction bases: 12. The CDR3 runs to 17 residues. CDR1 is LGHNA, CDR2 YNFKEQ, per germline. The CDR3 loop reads CASSQANRDRGMFGYTF. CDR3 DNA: TGTGCCAGCAGCCAAGCAAACCGGGACAGGGGAATGTTTGGCTACACCTTC.

CDR3 bases: TGTGCCAGCAGCCACATGACAGGTCCGACAGATACGCAGTATTTT. Protein: CASSHMTGPTDTQYF. The chain couples TRBV3-1 to TRBJ2-3; possibly TRBD1 for D (6 bases). The germline gives CDR1 LGHDT, CDR2 YNNKEL (reference sequence). This CDR3 is built from 15 residues. Trimming removed 3 bases from V and 3 bases from J, with 13 bases in between.

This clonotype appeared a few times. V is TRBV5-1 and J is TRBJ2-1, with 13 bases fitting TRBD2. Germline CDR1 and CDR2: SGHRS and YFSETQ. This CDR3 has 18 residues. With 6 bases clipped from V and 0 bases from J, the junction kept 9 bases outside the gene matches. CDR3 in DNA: TGCGCCAGCACCCCCTGGACTAGCGGGAGAGGCTCCTACAATGAGCAGTTCTTC. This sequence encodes CASTPWTSGRGSYNEQFF.